A selection of T cell receptor beta chains follows, all from one sample in a study of T cell changes during pregnancy in multiple sclerosis. The assay was immunoSEQ multiplex PCR, and TCRdb's table has in-frame clones only and misses some. Among roughly 100,000 clones listed, under 95% were seen once. Specimen: peripheral blood, collected before pregnancy. The receptors come from a female donor with multiple sclerosis, enrolled in a pregnancy study. Each CDR3 is given with its conserved first and last residue. The order of the fields is V gene, D gene, clone size, J gene, CDR3 protein, CDR3 DNA. D genes are given only for firm matches. The size of a clone is reported for some rows only, either as once, few or many, or as a class for expanded clones.

TRBV30	NA	NA	TRBJ2-2	CAWNVIVGAGELFF	TGTGCCTGGAATGTAATTGTGGGGGCGGGGGAGCTGTTTTTT
TRBV6-6	NA	NA	TRBJ2-3	CASRLGLLDTQYF	TGTGCCAGCAGACTGGGCCTTCTGGATACGCAGTATTTT
TRBV6-9	NA	NA	TRBJ2-7	CASSVSQYEQYF	TGTGCCAGCAGTGTTAGCCAATACGAGCAGTACTTC
TRBV6-1	TRBD2	NA	TRBJ2-3	CASSSRGEPTDTQYF	TGTGCCAGCAGTTCTCGGGGGGAACCCACAGATACGCAGTATTTT
TRBV15	NA	NA	TRBJ1-1	CATSRDIYSEAFF	TGTGCCACCAGCAGAGATATATACAGTGAAGCTTTCTTT
TRBV6-1	TRBD1	NA	TRBJ2-7	CASSERMTGGYEQYF	TGTGCCAGCAGTGAACGAATGACAGGGGGCTACGAGCAGTACTTC
TRBV21-1	NA	NA	TRBJ1-2	CASSKSRTAEANYGYTF	TGTGCCAGCAGCAAGTCTCGGACAGCGGAAGCTAACTATGGCTACACCTTC
TRBV5-1	NA	NA	TRBJ2-5	CASSPGRIQGPPETQYF	TGCGCCAGCAGCCCCGGACGGATCCAGGGGCCGCCAGAGACCCAGTACTTC
TRBV6-5	NA	few	TRBJ1-5	CASSGPGGSNQPQHF	TGTGCCAGCAGTGGCCCCGGGGGAAGCAATCAGCCCCAGCATTTT
TRBV5-1	TRBD2	NA	TRBJ2-2	CASSLGLAGAWTGELFF	TGCGCCAGCAGCTTGGGCCTTGCGGGAGCATGGACCGGGGAGCTGTTTTTT
TRBV2	TRBD1	NA	TRBJ1-3	CASTQGIIGNTIYF	TGTGCCAGCACACAGGGGATTATCGGAAACACCATATATTTT
TRBV2	NA	NA	TRBJ2-5	CASSEAQGEDQETQYF	TGTGCCAGCAGTGAAGCGCAAGGAGAGGACCAAGAGACCCAGTACTTC
TRBV12-1	NA	NA	TRBJ1-2	CASSFVGRDHGYTF	TGTGCCAGCAGCTTTGTCGGCAGGGATCATGGCTACACCTTC
TRBV28	NA	NA	TRBJ1-2	CASFTGGPGYTF	TGTGCCAGCTTTACGGGGGGCCCGGGCTACACCTTC
TRBV28	TRBD2	NA	TRBJ2-7	CASSPGGGASYEQYF	TGTGCCAGCAGTCCTGGCGGGGGAGCCTCCTACGAGCAGTACTTC
TRBV7-2	NA	NA	TRBJ1-6	CASSLVGGQRNSPLHF	TGTGCCAGCAGCTTAGTCGGTGGTCAGAGGAATTCACCCCTCCACTTT
TRBV7-9	NA	NA	TRBJ1-4	CASARGGLITHEKLFF	TGTGCCAGTGCGAGGGGGGGGCTAATAACGCATGAAAAACTGTTTTTT
TRBV11-3	TRBD2	NA	TRBJ2-1	CASSLGGGYNEQFF	TGTGCCAGCAGCTTAGGGGGGGGATACAATGAGCAGTTCTTC